This paragraph covers one T cell receptor (beta chain) sequence. The target antigen is unknown. This specimen belongs to a study of siplizumab effects on memory and regulatory T cells. Notes on the study in general: Proliferating siplizumab-culture Tregs lacked confirmation of suppressive function. Naive T cells appeared more varied than memory cells and looked like key alloresponse contributors.

Sequencing was performed with immunoSEQ multiplex PCR; in TCRdb, only in-frame clones are kept and a portion is missing. The table includes some 96,000 clones, about 94% detected once. The source of this sequence is a human donor in good health. Input material: non-Treg CD4+ T cells sorted from blood.

In DNA form, the CDR3 reads TGTGCCACCAGCAGAGATCCTAACTCTCGACGGTCGGGCCGCGAGCAGTACTTC. It translates to CATSRDPNSRRSGREQYF. The chain employs TRBV15 and TRBJ2-7; no clear D. Germline CDR1 is LNHNV and CDR2 is YYDKDF (reference sequence). This CDR3 is 18 amino acids long. Trimming took 0 bases from V and 6 from J, leaving 24 bases between them.